This TCR beta chain was profiled in a study of blood T cells in healthy people across ages. Study observations and caveats: When one million T cells were used, diversity estimates were thought to be underestimates. Observed TCR beta diversity per million T cells went down as age went up. This fall followed a roughly linear course with age.

This clonotype has more than one count but fewer than ten. Its matching antigen is unknown. Using a J-beta primer mix together with a sample-barcoded 5' primer, a second PCR was run for roughly 7 to 12 cycles. From the 5' RACE reads, TCRdb called clonotypes with MiXCR, one entry per CDR3 protein. The sample has 1.5 million to 2 million distinct CDR3 sequences, about 39% seen once. Trimming cost V 0 bases and J 1 base, with 7 bases left between them. CDR3 length: 15 amino acids. Germline V CDR1 and CDR2: LGHNA, YSLEER. This sequence originates from a human donor in good health. The source material was blood. The chain has TRBV4-3 and TRBJ1-5; D ambiguous. The CDR3 nucleotides read TGCGCCAGCAGCCAAGATACCCAAAGCAATCAGCCCCAGCATTTT. Translation gives CASSQDTQSNQPQHF.